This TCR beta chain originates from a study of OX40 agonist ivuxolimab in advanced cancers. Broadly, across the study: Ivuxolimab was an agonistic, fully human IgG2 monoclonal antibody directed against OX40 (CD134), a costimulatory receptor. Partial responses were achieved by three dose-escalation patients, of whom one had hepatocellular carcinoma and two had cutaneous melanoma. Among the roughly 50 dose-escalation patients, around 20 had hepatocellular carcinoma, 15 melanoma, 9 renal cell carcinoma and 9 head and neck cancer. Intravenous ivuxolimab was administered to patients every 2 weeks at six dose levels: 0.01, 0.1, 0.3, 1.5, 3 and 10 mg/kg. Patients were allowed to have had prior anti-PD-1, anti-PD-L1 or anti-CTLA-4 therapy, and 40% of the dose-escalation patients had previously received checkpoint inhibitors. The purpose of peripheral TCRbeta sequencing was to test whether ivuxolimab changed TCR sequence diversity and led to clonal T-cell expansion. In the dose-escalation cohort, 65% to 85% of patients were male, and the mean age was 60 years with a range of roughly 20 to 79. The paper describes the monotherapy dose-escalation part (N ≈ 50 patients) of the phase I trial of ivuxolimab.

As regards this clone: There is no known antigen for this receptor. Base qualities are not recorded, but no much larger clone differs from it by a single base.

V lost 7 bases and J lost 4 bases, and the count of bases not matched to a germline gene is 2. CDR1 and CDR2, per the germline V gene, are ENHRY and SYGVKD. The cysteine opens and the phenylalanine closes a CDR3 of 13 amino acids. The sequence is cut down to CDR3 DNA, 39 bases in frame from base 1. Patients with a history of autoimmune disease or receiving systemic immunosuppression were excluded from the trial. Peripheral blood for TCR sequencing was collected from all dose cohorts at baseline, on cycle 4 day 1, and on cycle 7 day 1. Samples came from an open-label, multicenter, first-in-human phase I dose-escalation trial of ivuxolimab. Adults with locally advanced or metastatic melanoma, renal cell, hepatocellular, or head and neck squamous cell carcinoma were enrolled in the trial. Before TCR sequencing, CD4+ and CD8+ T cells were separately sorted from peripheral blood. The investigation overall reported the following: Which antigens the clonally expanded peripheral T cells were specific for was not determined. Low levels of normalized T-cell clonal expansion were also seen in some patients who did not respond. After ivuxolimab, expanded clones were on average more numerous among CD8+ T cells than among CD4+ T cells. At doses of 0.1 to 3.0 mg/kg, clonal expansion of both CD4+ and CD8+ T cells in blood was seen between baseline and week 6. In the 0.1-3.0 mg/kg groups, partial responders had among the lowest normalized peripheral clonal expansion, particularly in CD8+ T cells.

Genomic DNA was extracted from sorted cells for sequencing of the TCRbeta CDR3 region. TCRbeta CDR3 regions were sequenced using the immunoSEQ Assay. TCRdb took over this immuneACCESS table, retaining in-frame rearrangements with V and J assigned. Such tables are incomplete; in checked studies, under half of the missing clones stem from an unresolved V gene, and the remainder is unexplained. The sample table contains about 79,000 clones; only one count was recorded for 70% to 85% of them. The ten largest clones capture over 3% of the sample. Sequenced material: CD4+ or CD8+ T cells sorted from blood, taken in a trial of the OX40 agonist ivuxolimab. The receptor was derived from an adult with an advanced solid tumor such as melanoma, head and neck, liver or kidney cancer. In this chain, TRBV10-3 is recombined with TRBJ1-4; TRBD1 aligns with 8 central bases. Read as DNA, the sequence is TGTGCCATCAAGGGACAGGATAATGAAAAACTGTTTTTT. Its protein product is CAIKGQDNEKLFF.